This T cell receptor beta chain was found in a study of CD8 T cells in Susac syndrome. The study, taken as a whole, reports: Expansion of clones was not seen in the CD4+ T cell repertoires of Susac syndrome.

For this clonotype: The antigen is undetermined.

An input of about 0.5 to 1 ug of RNA was subjected to reverse transcription using random hexamers. Using its own MiXCR run on the immunoSEQ multiplex PCR reads, TCRdb lists one record per CDR3 protein. The sample yields about 180,000 distinct CDR3 sequences, over 90% seen once. V lost 6 bases, J lost 6 bases, and 15 bases stayed unmatched. Germline V gene sequence: CDR1 DFQATT, CDR2 SNEGSKA (reference sequence). The CDR3 sequence is 16 residues long. The TCR sequence derives from a human donor with Susac syndrome. V and J are TRBV20-1 and TRBJ2-1, with 9 bases that match TRBD2. Material: CD4+ T cells from PBMCs. The CDR3 bases are TGCAGTGCGAGCCCTTTAGGCGCGGGGGGGGCCAATGAGCAGTTCTTC. Amino acid sequence: CSASPLGAGGANEQFF.